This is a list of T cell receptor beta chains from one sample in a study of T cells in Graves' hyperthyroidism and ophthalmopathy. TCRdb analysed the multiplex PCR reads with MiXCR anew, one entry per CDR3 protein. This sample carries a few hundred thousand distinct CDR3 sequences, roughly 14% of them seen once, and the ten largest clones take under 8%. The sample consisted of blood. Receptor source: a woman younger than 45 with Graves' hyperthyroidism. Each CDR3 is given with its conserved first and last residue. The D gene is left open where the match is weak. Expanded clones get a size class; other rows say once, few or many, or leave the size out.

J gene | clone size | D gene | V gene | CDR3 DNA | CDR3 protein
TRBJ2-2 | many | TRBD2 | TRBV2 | TGTGCCAGCAGTCCGACTAGCGGGAGCTTCGACACCGGGGAGCTGTTTTTT | CASSPTSGSFDTGELFF
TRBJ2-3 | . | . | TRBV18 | TGTGCCAGCTCACCACGGACCCGGCCAGATACGCAGTATTTT | CASSPRTRPDTQYF
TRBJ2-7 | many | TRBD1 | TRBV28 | TGTGCCAGCGCACTCTTCAGGGGGATTAGCTCCTACGAGCAGTACTTC | CASALFRGISSYEQYF
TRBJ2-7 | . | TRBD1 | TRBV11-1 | TGTGCCAGCAGCCGTAGGGGGCCGAAAACCGTTATCAGCGGACTCTACGAGCAGTACTTC | CASSRRGPKTVISGLYEQYF
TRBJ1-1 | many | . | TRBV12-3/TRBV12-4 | TGTGCCAGCAGCGATATAGGGGGCACTGAAGCTTTCTTT | CASSDIGGTEAFF
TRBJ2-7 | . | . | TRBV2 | TGTGCCAGCAGTGAGTCAGGACACTCCTACGAGCAGTACTTC | CASSESGHSYEQYF
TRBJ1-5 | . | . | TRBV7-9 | TGCGCCAGCAGCCAAGATCCGGCAAGCAATCAGCCCCAGCATTTT | CASSQDPASNQPQHF
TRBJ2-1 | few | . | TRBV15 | TGTGCCACCAGCAGACCCGACACCGCCGATGAGCAGTTCTTC | CATSRPDTADEQFF
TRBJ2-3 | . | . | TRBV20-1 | TGCAGTGCGGTGGGGATTGGCGGTAGCACAGATACGCAGTATTTT | CSAVGIGGSTDTQYF
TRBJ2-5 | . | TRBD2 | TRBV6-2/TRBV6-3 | TGTGCCAGCAGTTACAGCATGGGCGGGAGCGGGGAGACCCAGTACTTC | CASSYSMGGSGETQYF
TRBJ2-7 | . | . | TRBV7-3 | TGTGCCAGCAGCTTAACTAACACTGTATCCGAGCAGTACTTC | CASSLTNTVSEQYF
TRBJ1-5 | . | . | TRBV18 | TGTGCCAGCTCTCCTCTGCAAGGGGGAAACCAGCCCCAGCATTTT | CASSPLQGGNQPQHF
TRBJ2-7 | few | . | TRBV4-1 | TGCGCCAGCAGCCAAGGGACAGCGATATCCTACGAGCAGTACTTC | CASSQGTAISYEQYF
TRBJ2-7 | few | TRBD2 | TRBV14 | TGTGCCAGCAGCCCCCTCCGGGACGGACTAGGAGACGAGCAGTACTTC | CASSPLRDGLGDEQYF
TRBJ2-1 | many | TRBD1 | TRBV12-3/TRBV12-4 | TGTGCCAGCAGTTTATTTGGACAGGGGGACAATGAGCAGTTCTTC | CASSLFGQGDNEQFF
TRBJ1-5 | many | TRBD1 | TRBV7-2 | TGTGCCAGCAGCTTAGGATCGGACAGGTTAAATCAGCCCCAGCATTTT | CASSLGSDRLNQPQHF
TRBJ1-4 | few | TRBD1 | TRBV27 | TGTGCCAGCAGTTCTCAGGGGGGAAAAGAAAAACTGTTTTTT | CASSSQGGKEKLFF
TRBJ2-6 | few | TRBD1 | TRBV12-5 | TGTGCTAGTGGTTTGGAGGTATGGGACAGGGGTTTCTACTCTGGGGCCAACGTCCTGACTTTC | CASGLEVWDRGFYSGANVLTF
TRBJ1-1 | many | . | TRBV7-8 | TGTGCCAGCAGCTCCCAAACAGGTGTGAACACTGAAGCTTTCTTT | CASSSQTGVNTEAFF
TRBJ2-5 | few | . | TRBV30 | TGTGCCTGGAGTGGTGGCCGGCAAGAGACCCAGTACTTC | CAWSGGRQETQYF
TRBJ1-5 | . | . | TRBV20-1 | TGCAGTGCTAGAGATGGGGCAGGGCCGAGCAATCAGCCCCAGCATTTT | CSARDGAGPSNQPQHF
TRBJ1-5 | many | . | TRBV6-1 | TGTGCCAGCAGCGGCGGACAGCTTAGCAATCAGCCCCAGCATTTT | CASSGGQLSNQPQHF
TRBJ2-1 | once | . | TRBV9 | TGTGCCAGCAGCGGGGTGGGTTCCTACAATGAGCAGTTCTTC | CASSGVGSYNEQFF
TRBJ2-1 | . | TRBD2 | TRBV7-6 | TGTGCCAGCACCCAAGAGGTAGCGGGCGCGTACAATGAGCAGTTCTTC | CASTQEVAGAYNEQFF
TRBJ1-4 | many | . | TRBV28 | TGTGCCAGCAGTTCTTGGGCAACTAATGAAAAACTGTTTTTT | CASSSWATNEKLFF
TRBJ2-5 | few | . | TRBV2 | TGTGCCAGCAATGGGGGTAGCGAGACCCAGTACTTC | CASNGGSETQYF
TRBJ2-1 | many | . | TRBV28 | TGTGCCAGCACCCCCGGACTGAACAATGAGCAGTTCTTC | CASTPGLNNEQFF
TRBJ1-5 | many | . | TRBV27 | TGTGCCAGCAGTTTCTCAGGCTCTCAGCCCCAGCATTTT | CASSFSGSQPQHF
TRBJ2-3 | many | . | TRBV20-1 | TGCAGTACCCGGGACAAACTAGATACGCAGTATTTT | CSTRDKLDTQYF
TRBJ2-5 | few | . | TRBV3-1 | TGTGCCAGCAGCCAAGATCTAACAGTCCAAGAGACCCAGTACTTC | CASSQDLTVQETQYF
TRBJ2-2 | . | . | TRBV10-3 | TGTGCCATCAGTGCGGGCGCGAACACCGGGGAGCTGTTTTTT | CAISAGANTGELFF
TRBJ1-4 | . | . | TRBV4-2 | TGTGCCAGCACGACTTCGACTAATGAAAAACTGTTTTTT | CASTTSTNEKLFF
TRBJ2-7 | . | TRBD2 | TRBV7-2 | TGTGCCAGCAGCTTAAGGGGCGGGAGCATCTACGAGCAGTACTTC | CASSLRGGSIYEQYF
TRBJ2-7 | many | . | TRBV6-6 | TGTGCCAGCAGTTACAGAAGCCGGGATAACTACGAGCAGTACTTC | CASSYRSRDNYEQYF
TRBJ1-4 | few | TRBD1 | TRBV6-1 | TGTGCCAGCAGTGAAAGGGACAGGGAGAACGAAAAACTGTTTTTT | CASSERDRENEKLFF
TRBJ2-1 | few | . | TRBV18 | TGTGCCAGCTCACCTTGGGGGAGCTCCTACAATGAGCAGTTCTTC | CASSPWGSSYNEQFF
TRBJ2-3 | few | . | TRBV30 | TGTGCCAGTAGTCCACCGGGATTCACAGATACGCAGTATTTT | CASSPPGFTDTQYF
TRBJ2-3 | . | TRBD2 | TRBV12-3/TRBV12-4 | TGTGCCAGCTCACTTGAGACTAGCGGGAGGAGTTCTAGCACAGATACGCAGTATTTT | CASSLETSGRSSSTDTQYF
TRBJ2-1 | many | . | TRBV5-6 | TGTGCCAGCAGCTTGCGGGTAGCGGTACATTTCAATGAGCAGTTCTTC | CASSLRVAVHFNEQFF
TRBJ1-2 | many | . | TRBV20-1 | TGCAGTGCTCCGGACATCGCCTATGGCTACACCTTC | CSAPDIAYGYTF
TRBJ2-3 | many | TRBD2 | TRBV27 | TGTGCCAGCAGTCCTCAAGCGGGAGGGCCCCGGGAGTCCGATACGCAGTATTTT | CASSPQAGGPRESDTQYF
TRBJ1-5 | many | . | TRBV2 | TGTGCCAGCAGTGACTACAATCAGCCCCAGCATTTT | CASSDYNQPQHF
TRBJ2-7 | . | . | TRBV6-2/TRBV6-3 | TGTGCCAGCAGTTACTCGAGGACGAACGAGCAGTACTTC | CASSYSRTNEQYF
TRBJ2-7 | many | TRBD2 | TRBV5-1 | TGCGCCAGCAGCTTGTGGAGCGGGAGGGGTGCCTCCTACGAGCAGTACTTC | CASSLWSGRGASYEQYF